This T cell receptor beta chain is from a study of T cells in localized non-small cell lung cancer. General study points: An association was observed between higher blood T cell density and longer overall survival. Adjacent uninvolved lung had the highest clonality, suggesting focused antigen responses.

The CDR3 is made up of 14 amino acids. Trimming cost V 5 bases and J 4 bases, with 14 bases left between them. CDR1 SGHTA and CDR2 FQGNSA come from the germline V gene. To note about this clone: Antigen specificity is unknown.

The assay was immunoSEQ multiplex PCR, and TCRdb's table has in-frame clones only and misses some. The table records tens of thousands of clones, 80% to 90% of them present only once. This TCR was recovered from a man between 40 and 69 years old with stage I squamous cell lung carcinoma. The chain uses TRBV7-2 and TRBJ1-1; D is unclear. Here the sequenced sample was peripheral blood, taken before any cancer treatment. The CDR3 spells CASSVEGLATEAFF. The CDR3 DNA is TGTGCCAGCAGCGTAGAAGGGCTCGCCACTGAAGCTTTCTTT.